These 6 T cell receptor beta chains were all obtained from the same sample, sequenced in a study of technical replicates of blood from several donors. TCRdb's copy holds only in-frame clones and misses some; the assay was immunoSEQ multiplex PCR. The sample yields roughly 82,000 clones, 80% to 95% seen once. Specimen: T cells isolated from PBMCs. These receptors came from a human donor in good health.

This clone came up once. The CDR3 region is CASSPLQGKLVSGANVLTF. The CDR3 DNA sequence: TGTGCCAGCAGTCCCCTGCAGGGTAAACTTGTATCTGGGGCCAACGTCCTGACTTTC. The rearrangement joins TRBV28 to TRBJ2-6, with a weak D call TRBD1 (5 bases). Trimming removed 5 bases at V and 1 base at J, with 21 bases between. Germline V gives CDR1 MDHEN, CDR2 SYDVKM. The CDR3 length is 19 residues.

The V and J genes are TRBV5-1 and TRBJ1-4, with D tentatively TRBD1 (6 bases). Germline CDR1 is SGHRS and CDR2 is YFSETQ. Trimming pared 6 bases from V and 8 bases from J, leaving 26 bases between. This CDR3 contains 17 residues. The CDR3, as DNA: TGCGCCAGCACCGATGGGGTTGTATCCCAGGGGAAAGAAAAACTGTTTTTT. This gives the protein CASTDGVVSQGKEKLFF.

The rearrangement uses TRBV6-6 and TRBJ2-2, with TRBD1 matching 9 bases. J lost 5 bases, V lost 4 bases, and 5 bases had no gene match. This CDR3 region has 15 residues. Germline loops: CDR1 MNHNY, CDR2 SVGAGI (reference sequence). The CDR3 nucleotides read TGTGCCAGCAGTTTACAGGGGGCCTGGACCGGGGAGCTGTTTTTT. Translated: CASSLQGAWTGELFF.

The CDR3 bases are TGTGCCAGTAGTATTAGTCGACGGGGTAATGAAAAACTGTTTTTT. Its protein is CASSISRRGNEKLFF. This chain links TRBV19 with TRBJ1-4; the D is unclear. Trimming pared 3 bases from V and 4 bases from J, leaving 12 bases between. Looked up from germline, CDR1 is LNHDA and CDR2 is SQIVND (reference sequence). CDR3 length: 15 residues.

This chain uses TRBV29-1 with TRBJ2-2; TRBD2 agrees at 10 bases. V shed 1 base and J 7 bases; nucleotides not matched to a gene: 6. Germline loops: CDR1 SQVTM, CDR2 ANQGSEA. The CDR3 length is 15 residues. The CDR3 DNA is TGCAGCGTTGAAGGGCTAGCGGGAGAAAACGGGGAGCTGTTTTTT. It codes for CSVEGLAGENGELFF.

The chain has TRBV9 and TRBJ2-7, with TRBD1 as a possible D gene (6 bases). This CDR3 is built from 16 residues. Trimming removed 0 bases from V and 7 bases from J, with 20 bases in between. Germline CDR1 and CDR2: SGDLS and YYNGEE. The CDR3 spells CASSVGKVRTDYEQYF. For the CDR3, the DNA is TGTGCCAGCAGCGTAGGTAAGGTGAGGACAGATTATGAGCAGTACTTC.